What follows are 8 T cell receptor beta chains derived from one specimen sequenced in a study of blood T cell repertoires in COVID-19. Method: immunoSEQ multiplex PCR; TCRdb's copy keeps in-frame clones and lacks some. The table has about 190,000 clones, around four fifths seen once. The specimen sequenced was peripheral blood. These TCRs come from a woman aged 80 or older with active or convalescent COVID-19.

V is TRBV6-5 and J is TRBJ1-3, with 7 bases aligning to TRBD1. Per the germline V gene, CDR1 is MNHEY and CDR2 is SVGAGI. With 5 bases clipped from V and 4 bases from J, the junction kept 8 bases outside the gene matches. The CDR3 consists of 15 residues. The CDR3 bases are TGTGCCAGCAGTCGCACAGGGGTGGTCGGAAACACCATATATTTT. It yields the protein CASSRTGVVGNTIYF.

This chain uses TRBV23-1 with TRBJ2-7, with D maybe TRBD2 (6 bases). TRBV23-1 is designated an ORF whose function remains uncertain. V was clipped by 8 bases and J by 4 bases, with 18 bases between them. The CDR3 is 14 amino acids. DNA for the CDR3: TGCGCCAGCGCTCCCCGGGAGAGGGGTTACGAGCAGTACTTC. Translated: CASAPRERGYEQYF.

The chain carries TRBV5-1 and TRBJ2-6; perhaps TRBD1 as D (6 bases). The CDR3 contains 18 residues. The V gene lost 2 bases and the J gene lost 7 bases, with 22 bases spanning the gap. Germline CDR1 reads SGHRS; CDR2 reads YFSETQ. CDR3 protein: CASSFQQGLADLANVLTF. Here the CDR3 DNA reads TGCGCCAGCAGCTTTCAACAGGGCCTCGCGGATTTAGCCAACGTCCTGACTTTC.

The chain has TRBV27 and TRBJ1-1; 10 bases match TRBD1. V dropped 3 bases and J dropped 4; count of bases not matched to a gene: 5. CDR3 length: 15 amino acids. Germline CDR1 and CDR2: MNHEY and SMNVEV (reference sequence). DNA of the CDR3: TGTGCCAGCAGTTTGACCCGGGACAGGGGCACTGAAGCTTTCTTT. Its protein is CASSLTRDRGTEAFF.

The chain employs TRBV5-1 and TRBJ2-7; 9 positions match TRBD1. Trimming took 4 bases from V and 3 from J; bases not matched to a gene: 5. The CDR3 is 14 residues long. Germline CDR1 SGHRS, CDR2 YFSETQ. CDR3 residues: CASSPRGQGYEQYF. For the CDR3, the DNA is TGCGCCAGCAGCCCCCGGGGACAGGGCTACGAGCAGTACTTC.

The V gene is TRBV5-1, the J gene TRBJ1-1; D is undetermined. Germline CDR1 and CDR2: SGHRS and YFSETQ. With 0 bases removed from V and 3 bases from J, the gap between germline ends came to 9 bases. The CDR3 has 14 amino acids. CDR3 protein: CASSLAGRDTEAFF. The CDR3 DNA is TGCGCCAGCAGCTTGGCGGGGAGGGACACTGAAGCTTTCTTT.

This clone was counted a few times. J is TRBJ1-5 and V is TRBV19, with TRBD1 matching over 9 bases. V trimming: 9 bases; J trimming: 5 bases; junction bases outside the gene matches: 5. Germline loops: CDR1 LNHDA, CDR2 SQIVND (reference sequence). This CDR3 has 13 residues. This CDR3 reads CASGTGKDQPQHF. The CDR3 coding sequence is TGTGCCAGCGGGACAGGGAAGGATCAGCCCCAGCATTTT.

V is TRBV27 and J is TRBJ1-1; the match to TRBD1 covers 8 bases. This CDR3 contains 14 residues. V lost 8 bases, J lost 5 bases, and 10 bases stayed unmatched. The germline V gene encodes CDR1 MNHEY and CDR2 SMNVEV (reference sequence). The CDR3 bases are TGTGCCAGCTTTATAGACAGGGGAATAACTGAAGCTTTCTTT. Translated: CASFIDRGITEAFF.